This passage covers 25 T cell receptor beta chains from one sample sequenced in a study of blood T cell repertoires in COVID-19 (dated by TCRdb to the early 2020s). The library was built by means of the immunoSEQ multiplex PCR assay. Imported from immuneACCESS, the table was reduced by TCRdb to in-frame sequences with V and J called. These copies leave out some clones; in studies compared against another copy, an unresolved V gene accounts for under half, and the cause of the remainder is not known. This sample lists thousands of clones; 76% were detected once. Around 44% of the sample rests with the top ten. Specimen: peripheral blood. All receptors come from a human donor in a cohort sampled during active COVID-19.

The V gene is TRBV6-2 or TRBV6-3, the J gene TRBJ2-5, with D tentatively TRBD2 (5 bases). Germline assignment: CDR1 MNHEY and CDR2 SVGEGT. The CDR3 extends over 15 amino acids. V was clipped by 4 bases and J by 5 bases, with 17 bases between them. In DNA, the CDR3 is TGTGCCAGCAGTTCCCACTCACGGGGAAGGGAGACCCAGTACTTC. Translating it yields CASSSHSRGRETQYF.

The chain is built from TRBV4-3 and TRBJ1-2, with 9 bases lining up with TRBD1. CDR1 LGHNA and CDR2 YSLEER come from the germline V gene. The CDR3 contains 15 residues. V dropped 1 base and J dropped 6; count of bases not matched to a gene: 6. CDR3 sequence (DNA): TGCGCCAGCAGCCAAGCGACCCGGACAGGGGATGGCTACACCTTC. Encoded protein: CASSQATRTGDGYTF.

Notes on this clone: Within the sample, other DNA sequences also encode this same CDR3. The chain couples TRBV6-5 to TRBJ1-1; no clear D gene. Looked up from germline, CDR1 is MNHEY and CDR2 is SVGAGI. CDR3 length equals 13 residues. V lost 0 bases to trimming and J lost 4 bases, with 6 bases between them. The chain's CDR3 is CASSYSEVTEAFF. For the CDR3, the DNA is TGTGCCAGCAGTTACTCGGAGGTCACTGAAGCTTTCTTT.

The V and J genes are TRBV6-6 and TRBJ1-4, with 9 nucleotides matching TRBD1. The trim removed 9 bases at V and 9 bases at J, leaving 11 bases unmatched. Germline values: CDR1 MNHNY, CDR2 SVGAGI (reference sequence). The CDR3 is 14 amino acids. CDR3 sequence: CASRAGQGVKKLFF. CDR3 DNA: TGTGCCAGTCGGGCGGGACAGGGAGTAAAAAAACTGTTTTTT.

The J gene is TRBJ2-1, the V gene TRBV3-1 (or the pseudogene TRBV3-2); the match to TRBD2 covers 11 bases. CDR1 and CDR2 from the germline V gene are LGHDT and YNNKEL (reference sequence). The CDR3 is made up of 15 amino acids. Losses at the gene ends were 5 bases for V and 12 bases for J; bases not matched to a gene: 12. The CDR3 sequence: CASSLGGLAGRLQFF. The CDR3 nucleotides read TGTGCCAGCAGCTTAGGAGGACTAGCGGGTCGCCTGCAGTTCTTC.

This chain connects TRBV6-1 to TRBJ2-3; 8 bases are shared with TRBD2. Germline CDR1 reads MNHNS; CDR2 reads SASEGT. CDR3 size: 16 residues. Losses at the gene ends were 4 bases for V and 0 bases for J; bases not matched to a gene: 6. As DNA, the CDR3 is TGTGCCAGCAGTGGTGATAGCGGGACTAGCACAGATACGCAGTATTTT. The encoded protein is CASSGDSGTSTDTQYF.

The V and J genes are TRBV3-1 (or the pseudogene TRBV3-2) and TRBJ2-1; tentative D call: TRBD2 (5 bases). The CDR3 has 17 amino acids. The ends were cut back, 5 bases at V and 0 bases at J, with 17 bases in the middle. The V gene's germline CDR1 is LGHDT and CDR2 YNNKEL (reference sequence). CDR3 in amino acids: CASSFRLRASSYNEQFF. The CDR3 DNA follows: TGTGCCAGCAGCTTTAGATTGCGGGCCAGCTCCTACAATGAGCAGTTCTTC.

This clone showed up just a few times. Here the CDR3 DNA reads TGTGCCAGCAGGTTTAGCGGGAGGGCGTCAGTCAATGAGCAGTTCTTC. Residues: CASRFSGRASVNEQFF. The rearrangement uses TRBV2 and TRBJ2-1; 11 nucleotides match TRBD2. CDR3 size: 16 residues. CDR1 is SNHLY and CDR2 is FYNNEI in the germline V gene. After removal of 6 bases from V and 6 bases from J, the junction contained 10 bases not matched to a gene.

This chain connects TRBV7-2 to TRBJ2-2, with unresolved D. The CDR3 is 15 amino acids. Germline loops: CDR1 SGHTA, CDR2 FQGNSA. V dropped 0 bases and J dropped 3 bases, with 8 bases sitting between them. This CDR3 reads CASSLATADTGELFF. For the CDR3, the DNA is TGTGCCAGCAGCTTAGCCACAGCTGACACCGGGGAGCTGTTTTTT.

This clone was detected once. The chain joins TRBV9 to TRBJ2-3; 14 bases are a match to TRBD2. The CDR3 contains 17 residues. The germline V gene encodes CDR1 SGDLS and CDR2 YYNGEE. V dropped 5 bases and J dropped 4; count of bases not matched to a gene: 9. The CDR3 loop is CASSLGLAGGLSDTQYF. CDR3 bases: TGTGCCAGCAGTCTAGGACTAGCGGGAGGATTGTCAGATACGCAGTATTTT.

This chain links TRBV5-8 with TRBJ1-1; possibly TRBD1 for D (6 bases). Trimming shortened V by 5 bases and J by 5 bases, and 19 bases separated the two germline ends. The V gene's germline CDR1 is SGHTS and CDR2 YDEGEE. This CDR3 region has 15 residues. As DNA, the CDR3 is TGTGCCAGCAGTCTCGATAGGGGGGGGAGGACTGAAGCTTTCTTT. It codes for CASSLDRGGRTEAFF.

The chain carries TRBV6-5 and TRBJ1-2, with D possibly TRBD1 on 5 matching bases. From germline, CDR1 is MNHEY and CDR2 SVGAGI. This CDR3 region has 13 residues. Trimming took off 5 bases at V and 4 bases at J, with 11 bases between the two ends. CDR3 coding DNA: TGTGCCAGCAGTCCGGGACTCAGCTATGGCTACACCTTC. As protein: CASSPGLSYGYTF.

The chain is built from TRBV21-1 and TRBJ2-7; the table's D call TRBD1 went unverified against the DNA. TRBV21-1 is classified as a pseudogene. The CDR3 spans 15 residues. The CDR3 region has the DNA TGTGCCGCGACACGGGGAGGACAGGGTTATCGCGAGCAGTACGTC. Translating it yields CAATRGGQGYREQYV.

This clone has a single count. V is TRBV3-1 (or the pseudogene TRBV3-2) and J is TRBJ2-5; 7 bases line up with TRBD2. V shed 0 bases and J 7 bases; nucleotides not matched to a gene: 8. Germline lookup yields CDR1 LGHDT and CDR2 YNNKEL (reference sequence). The CDR3 has 15 amino acids. The CDR3 loop is CASSQDRWGGRTQYF. The CDR3 coding sequence is TGTGCCAGCAGCCAAGATCGATGGGGGGGGAGGACCCAGTACTTC.

In DNA form, the CDR3 reads TGTGCCAGCAGCTTGTCCGTACAAGAGACCCAGTACTTC. It codes for CASSLSVQETQYF. This chain links TRBV5-4 with TRBJ2-5; D ambiguous. This CDR3 spans 13 amino acids. The germline V gene has CDR1 SGHNT and CDR2 YYREEE (reference sequence). V lost 1 base, J lost 2 bases, and 6 bases lay in between.

The V and J genes are TRBV5-6 and TRBJ2-2, with TRBD1 matching 8 bases. Germline loops: CDR1 SGHDT, CDR2 YYEEEE. V lost 0 bases to trimming and J lost 3 bases; unmatched junction nucleotides: 4. The CDR3 is made up of 16 amino acids. The CDR3 loop reads CASSLVQGAYTGELFF. CDR3 DNA sequence: TGTGCCAGCAGCTTGGTGCAGGGGGCTTACACCGGGGAGCTGTTTTTT.

The genes are TRBV3-1 (or the pseudogene TRBV3-2) and TRBJ2-4, with 11 bases lining up with TRBD2. The junction had 8 bases not matched to a gene; V was cut back by 1 base and J by 15 bases. The CDR3 extends over 14 amino acids. The germline CDR1 and CDR2 sequences are LGHDT and YNNKEL (reference sequence). CDR3 sequence (DNA): TGTGCCAGCAGCCAAGTGGCTAGCGGGGGGATGCTGTACTTC. Translation: CASSQVASGGMLYF.

The rearrangement uses TRBV30 and TRBJ2-7; no clear D gene. Trimming stripped 5 bases from V and 11 bases from J, with 16 bases between. This CDR3 has 11 amino acids. Looked up from germline, CDR1 is GTSNPN and CDR2 is SVGIG (reference sequence). CDR3 in amino acids: CAWRFQQVEYF. The CDR3 DNA reads TGTGCCTGGCGTTTTCAGCAGGTCGAGTACTTC.

The V gene is TRBV5-5, the J gene TRBJ2-7; D uncertain. The CDR3 extends over 12 amino acids. V lost 0 bases and J lost 3, with 4 bases in between. The germline CDR1 and CDR2 sequences are SGHKS and YYEKEE (reference sequence). In nucleotides, the CDR3 is TGTGCCAGCAGCTTGGATATCTACGAGCAGTACTTC. The encoded protein is CASSLDIYEQYF. The full variable domain, completed using reference TRBV5-5 and TRBJ2-7, is DAGVTQSPTHLIKTRGQQVTLRCSPISGHKSVSWYQQVLGQGPQFIFQYYEKEERGRGNFPDRFSARQFPNYSSELNVNALLLGDSALYLCASSLDIYEQYFGPGTRLTVT.

V gene TRBV6-2 or TRBV6-3 combines with J gene TRBJ2-7; D is uncertain. Germline V lookup: CDR1 MNHEY, CDR2 SVGEGT. Trimming took off 6 bases at V and 0 bases at J, with 9 bases between the two ends. The CDR3 runs 13 residues. The CDR3 reads CASSRLGSYEQYV. DNA of the CDR3: TGTGCCAGCAGCCGCCTAGGCTCCTACGAGCAGTACGTC.

The J gene is TRBJ1-2, the V gene TRBV6-2 or TRBV6-3; D unclear. CDR1 is MNHEY, CDR2 SVGEGT, per germline. The CDR3 extends over 18 amino acids. The V and J ends lost 2 bases and 0 bases respectively, with 19 bases between them. The CDR3: CASSYTSRPRAANYGYTF. Here the CDR3 DNA reads TGTGCCAGCAGTTACACAAGCCGGCCGAGGGCGGCTAACTATGGCTACACCTTC.

The J gene is TRBJ2-1, the V gene TRBV21-1; the D call of TRBD2 is as the table states it, not checked on the DNA. TRBV21-1 is flagged as a pseudogene. The CDR3 sequence is 16 residues long. The CDR3 DNA follows: TGTGCCAGCACCCGAATTACTAGCGGAGAAGACAATGAGCAGTTCTTC. This encodes CASTRITSGEDNEQFF.

This clone is deemed medium-sized. The chain employs TRBV6-4 and TRBJ2-2; D possibly corresponds to TRBD2 (5 bases). The CDR3 sequence is 14 residues long. Trimming removed 6 bases from V and 0 bases from J, with 8 bases in between. Germline V gene lookup returns CDR1 MRHNA and CDR2 SNTAGT. CDR3 sequence: CASSRESNTGELFF. CDR3 in DNA: TGTGCCAGCAGCCGGGAATCGAACACCGGGGAGCTGTTTTTT.

The CDR3 spells CASSSTGFNTEAFF. DNA for the CDR3: TGTGCCAGCAGTTCGACAGGGTTCAACACTGAAGCTTTCTTT. This chain links TRBV6-2 or TRBV6-3 with TRBJ1-1; 7 positions match TRBD1. Germline loops: CDR1 MNHEY, CDR2 SVGEGT. V shed 4 bases and J 2 bases; nucleotides not matched to a gene: 4. There are 14 residues in the CDR3.

The chain is built from TRBV30 and TRBJ1-2, with D tentatively TRBD1 (5 bases). Trimming pared 2 bases from V and 4 bases from J, leaving 17 bases between. From germline, CDR1 is GTSNPN and CDR2 SVGIG (reference sequence). This CDR3 contains 15 residues. CDR3 region: CAWSTWGELGYGYTF. The CDR3 coding sequence is TGTGCCTGGAGTACCTGGGGGGAATTGGGCTATGGCTACACCTTC.